This T cell receptor beta chain was captured by sequencing in a study of T cell responses to AZD1222 COVID-19 vaccine. Background on the study: Researchers grouped second doses given at about 4 or about 12 weeks into one pool. Study-wide results and limits: Reportedly, close to half of spike-specific TCRs are directed against unmutated variant regions. A mostly white British donor set with more females was recruited, and clonal diversity was possibly underestimated.

As concerns this clone: As yet, its antigen is unknown.

The V gene lost 5 bases and the J gene lost 6 bases, with 11 bases spanning the gap. The CDR3 contains 13 residues. Profiled with immunoSEQ multiplex PCR; TCRdb holds only in-frame clones, not every one. Of more than 50,000 clones listed, around 92% are singletons. V gene TRBV12-3 or TRBV12-4 combines with J gene TRBJ1-5; D gene unclear. Here the sequenced sample was peripheral blood, taken on day 0 of AZD1222 vaccination. The receptor was derived from an adult in good health. The CDR3 loop is CASSPRASQPQHF. For the CDR3, the DNA is TGTGCCAGCAGTCCCCGGGCTAGTCAGCCCCAGCATTTT.